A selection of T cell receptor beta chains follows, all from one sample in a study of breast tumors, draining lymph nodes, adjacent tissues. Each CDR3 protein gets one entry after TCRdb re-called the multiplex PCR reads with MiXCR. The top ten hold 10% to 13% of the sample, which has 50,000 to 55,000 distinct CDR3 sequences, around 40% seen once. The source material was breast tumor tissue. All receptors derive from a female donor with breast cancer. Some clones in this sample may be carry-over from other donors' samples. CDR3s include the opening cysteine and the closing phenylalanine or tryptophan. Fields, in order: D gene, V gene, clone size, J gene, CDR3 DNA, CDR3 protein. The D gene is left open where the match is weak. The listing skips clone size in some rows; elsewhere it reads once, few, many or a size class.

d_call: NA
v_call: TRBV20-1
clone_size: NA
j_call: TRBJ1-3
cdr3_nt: TGCAGTGCTGGGCAGGGATCTGGAAACACCATATATTTT
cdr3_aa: CSAGQGSGNTIYF

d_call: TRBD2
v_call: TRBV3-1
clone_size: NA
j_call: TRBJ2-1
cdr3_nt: TGTGCCAGCAGCCCTAGCGGGAGGGCCCGGGGTGAGCAGTTCTTC
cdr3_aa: CASSPSGRARGEQFF

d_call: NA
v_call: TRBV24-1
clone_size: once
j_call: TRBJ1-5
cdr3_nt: TGTGCCACCAGTGCCACGACAGAACCAGATCAGCCCCAGCATTTT
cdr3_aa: CATSATTEPDQPQHF

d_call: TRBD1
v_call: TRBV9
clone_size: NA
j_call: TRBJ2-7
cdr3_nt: TGTGCCAGCAGCGTAGGACAGGGTATCCTCGAGCAGTACTTC
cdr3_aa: CASSVGQGILEQYF

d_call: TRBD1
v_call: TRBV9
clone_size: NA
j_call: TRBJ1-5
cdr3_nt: TGTGCCAGCAGCGTAGAGGACAGGCGGGGAGGCAATCAGCCCCAGCATTTT
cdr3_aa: CASSVEDRRGGNQPQHF

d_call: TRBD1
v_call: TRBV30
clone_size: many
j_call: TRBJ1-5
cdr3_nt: TGTGCCTTCTCCACCGGGACAGGGTCCCAGCCCCAGCATTTT
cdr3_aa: CAFSTGTGSQPQHF

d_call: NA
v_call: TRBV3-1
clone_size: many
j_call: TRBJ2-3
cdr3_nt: TGTGCCAGCAGCCAAGGACTTCCTGCGGATACGCAGTATTTT
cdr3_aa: CASSQGLPADTQYF

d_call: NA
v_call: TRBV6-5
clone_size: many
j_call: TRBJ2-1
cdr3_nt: TGTGCCAGCCAAACCGGGACACCGTACAATGAGCAGTTCTTC
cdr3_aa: CASQTGTPYNEQFF

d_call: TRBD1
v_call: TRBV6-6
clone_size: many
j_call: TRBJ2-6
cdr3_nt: TGTGCCAGCAGTTCAACAGGGGACTCTGGGGCCAACGTCCTGACTTTC
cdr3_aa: CASSSTGDSGANVLTF

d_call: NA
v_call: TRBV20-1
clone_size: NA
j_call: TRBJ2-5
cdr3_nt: TGCAGTGCTACCCTATTAGGGACAAACAAGGGGACCCAGTACTTC
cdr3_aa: CSATLLGTNKGTQYF

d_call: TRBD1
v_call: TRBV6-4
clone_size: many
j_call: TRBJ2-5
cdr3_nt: TGTGCCAGCGCTAGGGACAGGGGAGCAGAGACCCAGTACTTC
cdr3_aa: CASARDRGAETQYF

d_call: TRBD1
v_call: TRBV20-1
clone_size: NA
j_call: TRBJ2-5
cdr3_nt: TGCAGTGCTAGCCAGGGACAGATTCAAGAGACCCAGTACTTC
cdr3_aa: CSASQGQIQETQYF

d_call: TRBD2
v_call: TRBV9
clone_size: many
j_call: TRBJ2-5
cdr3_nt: TGTGCCAGCAGCGTAGGACTAGCGGGACCCACGTACCAAGAGACCCAGTACTTC
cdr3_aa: CASSVGLAGPTYQETQYF

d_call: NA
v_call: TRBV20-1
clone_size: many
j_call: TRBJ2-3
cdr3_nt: TGCAGTGCTAGAGATCTCGGTATTGCAGATACGCAGTATTTT
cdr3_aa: CSARDLGIADTQYF

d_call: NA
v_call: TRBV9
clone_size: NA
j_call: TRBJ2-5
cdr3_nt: TGCGCCAGCAGCTCAGGGACGGCGTACCAAGAGATCCAGTACTTC
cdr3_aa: CASSSGTAYQEIQYF

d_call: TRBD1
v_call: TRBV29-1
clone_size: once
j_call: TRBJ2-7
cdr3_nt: TGCAGCGTAGCATGGACAGGAAAGTCCGAGCAGTACTTC
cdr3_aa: CSVAWTGKSEQYF

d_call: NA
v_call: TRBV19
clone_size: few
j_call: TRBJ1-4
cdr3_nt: TGTGCCAGTAAACTAGCGGGTATCAACAATGAAAAACTGTTTTTT
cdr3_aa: CASKLAGINNEKLFF

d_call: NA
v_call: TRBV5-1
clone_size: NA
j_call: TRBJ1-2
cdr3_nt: TGCGCCAGCAGCTGGGGAGATGATGGCTACACCTTC
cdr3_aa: CASSWGDDGYTF

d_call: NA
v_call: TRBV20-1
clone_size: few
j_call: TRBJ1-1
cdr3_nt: TGCAGTGCTAGATATCGGGGGGGGAGCACTGAAGCTTTCTTT
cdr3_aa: CSARYRGGSTEAFF

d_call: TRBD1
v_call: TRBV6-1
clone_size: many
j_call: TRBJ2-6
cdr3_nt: TGTGCCAGCAGAGAGCAGGGGGCGGGAGGGGCCAACGTCCTGACTTTC
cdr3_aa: CASREQGAGGANVLTF

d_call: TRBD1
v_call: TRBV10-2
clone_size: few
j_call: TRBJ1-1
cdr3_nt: TGCGCCAGCAGCGAGGACAGGGGATTTCGAGCTTTCTTT
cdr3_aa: CASSEDRGFRAFF

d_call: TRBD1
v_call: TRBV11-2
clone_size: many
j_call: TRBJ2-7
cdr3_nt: TGTGCCAGCAGCTCCGACACAGGGGGCGCGTACGAGCAGTACTTC
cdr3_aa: CASSSDTGGAYEQYF

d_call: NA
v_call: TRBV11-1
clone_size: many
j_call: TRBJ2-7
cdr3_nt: TGTGCCAGCAGCCGGAGGAGGGAAGAGCAGTACTTC
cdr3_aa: CASSRRREEQYF

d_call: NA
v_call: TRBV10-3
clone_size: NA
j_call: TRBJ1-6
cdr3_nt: TGTGCCATCAGTGAGTCGTCTAGGGAAAATTCACCCCTCCACTTT
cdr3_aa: CAISESSRENSPLHF

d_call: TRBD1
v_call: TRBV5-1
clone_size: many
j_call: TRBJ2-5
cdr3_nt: TGCGCCAGCAGCTTGGGGACAGGGCGATCCCAAGAGACCCAGTACTTC
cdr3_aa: CASSLGTGRSQETQYF

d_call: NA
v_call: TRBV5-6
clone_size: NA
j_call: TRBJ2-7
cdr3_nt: TGTGCCAGCAGCTCCCGGGCAGGGCCCTACGAGCAGTACTTC
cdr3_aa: CASSSRAGPYEQYF

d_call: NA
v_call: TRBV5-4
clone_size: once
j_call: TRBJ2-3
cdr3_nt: TGTGCCAGCAGCTTGGGAGCGGCGGGCGGTACGCAGTATTTT
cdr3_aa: CASSLGAAGGTQYF

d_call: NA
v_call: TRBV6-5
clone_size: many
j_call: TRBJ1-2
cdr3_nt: TGTGCCAGCAGTCACGGGGCAGATTATGGCTACACCTTC
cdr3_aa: CASSHGADYGYTF